The 7 T cell receptor beta chains below were found in one sample sequenced in a study of somatic mutations in cytotoxic T cells in rheumatoid arthritis. TCRdb's table, derived via immunoSEQ multiplex PCR, lists solely in-frame clones and lacks some. Among about 19,000 clones listed, around four fifths were seen once. The source material was CD8+ T cells sorted from blood. These TCRs come from a young man with rheumatoid arthritis.

V is TRBV4-1 and J is TRBJ2-1; no definite D call. Germline loops: CDR1 MGHRA, CDR2 YSYEKL. The V end lost 0 bases, the J end lost 3 bases, and 12 bases lay between the germline ends. The CDR3 runs 16 residues. CDR3 sequence (DNA): TGCGCCAGCAGCCAAGAGCCAGGTGATATCTACAATGAGCAGTTCTTC. This codes for CASSQEPGDIYNEQFF.

By share, this clone ranks as medium-sized. The gene calls are TRBV30 and TRBJ1-3; the D is unclear. Germline values: CDR1 GTSNPN, CDR2 SVGIG (reference sequence). The ends were cut back, 0 bases at V and 0 bases at J, with 15 bases in the middle. The CDR3 extends over 17 amino acids. CDR3 nucleotide sequence: TGTGCCTGGAGTGTACCGGTAGGGCCCGGCTCTGGAAACACCATATATTTT. This translates into CAWSVPVGPGSGNTIYF.

The rearrangement joins TRBV9 to TRBJ2-1; no firm D call. Deletions cut 4 bases from V and 7 bases from J, with 6 bases between. CDR3 size: 11 residues. Germline loops: CDR1 SGDLS, CDR2 YYNGEE. The CDR3 DNA sequence: TGTGCCAGCAGCACCCTAAATGAGCAGTTCTTC. Translating gives CASSTLNEQFF.

This chain connects TRBV10-3 to TRBJ2-7; a weak D match, TRBD1 (5 bases). The CDR3 covers 12 residues. Germline CDR1 reads ENHRY; CDR2 reads SYGVKD. Between the trimmed V and J ends, which lost 11 bases and 2 bases, there was a span of 13 bases. The CDR3 nucleotides read TGTGCCTCTTCGACAGCCCCCTACGAGCAGTACTTC. Its translation is CASSTAPYEQYF.

The chain links TRBV27 to TRBJ2-3; 15 bases line up with TRBD2. The CDR3 sequence is 16 residues long. The V gene's germline CDR1 is MNHEY and CDR2 SMNVEV (reference sequence). With 4 bases clipped from V and 8 bases from J, the junction kept 7 bases outside the gene matches. The CDR3 sequence is CASSYVGLAGGRTQYF. CDR3 DNA sequence: TGTGCCAGCAGTTATGTCGGACTAGCGGGGGGGCGTACGCAGTATTTT.

The J gene is TRBJ2-7, the V gene TRBV19; D ambiguous. Germline V gene sequence: CDR1 LNHDA, CDR2 SQIVND (reference sequence). The V end was cut by 3 bases, the J end by 7 bases, with 13 bases between. The CDR3 runs to 13 residues. In DNA form, the CDR3 reads TGTGCCAGTAGTATCGTCTTCTTAGCAGAGCAGTACTTC. It translates to CASSIVFLAEQYF.

This clone was detected a few times. The CDR3 spells CASGPNGGAEKLFF. The CDR3 DNA follows: TGTGCCAGCGGTCCGAATGGGGGCGCCGAAAAACTGTTTTTT. The chain couples TRBV6-5 to TRBJ1-4; D may be TRBD1 (6 bases). Germline V gene sequence: CDR1 MNHEY, CDR2 SVGAGI. V lost 8 bases and J lost 8, with 18 bases in between. This CDR3 is 14 amino acids long.